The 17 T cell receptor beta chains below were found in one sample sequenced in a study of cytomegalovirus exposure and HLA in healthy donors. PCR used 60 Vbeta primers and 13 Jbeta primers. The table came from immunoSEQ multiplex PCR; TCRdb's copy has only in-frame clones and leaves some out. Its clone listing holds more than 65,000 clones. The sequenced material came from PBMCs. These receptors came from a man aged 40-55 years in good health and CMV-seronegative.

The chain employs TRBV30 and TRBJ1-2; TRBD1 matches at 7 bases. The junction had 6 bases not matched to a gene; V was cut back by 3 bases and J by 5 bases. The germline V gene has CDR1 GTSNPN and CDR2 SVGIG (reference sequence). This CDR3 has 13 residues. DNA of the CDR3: TGTGCCTGGAGCGCCGGACAGGTTTATGGCTACACCTTC. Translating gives CAWSAGQVYGYTF.

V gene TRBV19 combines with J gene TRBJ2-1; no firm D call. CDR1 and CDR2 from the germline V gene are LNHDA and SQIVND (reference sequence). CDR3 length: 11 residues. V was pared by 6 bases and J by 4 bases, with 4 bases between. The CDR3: CASRLYNEQFF. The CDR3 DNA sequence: TGTGCCAGTAGATTATACAATGAGCAGTTCTTC.

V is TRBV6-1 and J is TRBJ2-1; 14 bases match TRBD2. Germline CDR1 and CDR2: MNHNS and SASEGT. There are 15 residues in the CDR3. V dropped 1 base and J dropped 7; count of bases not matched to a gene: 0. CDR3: CASSEGTSGGNEQFF. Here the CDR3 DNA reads TGTGCCAGCAGTGAAGGGACTAGCGGGGGGAATGAGCAGTTCTTC.

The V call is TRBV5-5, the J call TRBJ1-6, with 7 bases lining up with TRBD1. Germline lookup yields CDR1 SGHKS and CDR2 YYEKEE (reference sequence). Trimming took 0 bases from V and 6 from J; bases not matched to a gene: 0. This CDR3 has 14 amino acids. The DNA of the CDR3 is TGTGCCAGCAGCTTGGGGACAGGTAATTCACCCCTCCACTTT. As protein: CASSLGTGNSPLHF.

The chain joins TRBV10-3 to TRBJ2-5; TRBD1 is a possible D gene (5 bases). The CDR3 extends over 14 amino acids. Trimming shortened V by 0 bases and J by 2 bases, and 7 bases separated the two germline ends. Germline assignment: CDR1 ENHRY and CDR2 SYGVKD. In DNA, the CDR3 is TGTGCCATCAGTGAGTCGGACAAGCAAGAGACCCAGTACTTC. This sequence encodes CAISESDKQETQYF.

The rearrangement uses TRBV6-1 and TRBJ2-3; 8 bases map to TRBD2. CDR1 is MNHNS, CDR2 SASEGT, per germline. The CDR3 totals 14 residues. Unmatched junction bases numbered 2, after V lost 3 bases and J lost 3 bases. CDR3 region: CASSDGGATDTQYF. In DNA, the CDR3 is TGTGCCAGCAGTGACGGGGGGGCAACAGATACGCAGTATTTT.

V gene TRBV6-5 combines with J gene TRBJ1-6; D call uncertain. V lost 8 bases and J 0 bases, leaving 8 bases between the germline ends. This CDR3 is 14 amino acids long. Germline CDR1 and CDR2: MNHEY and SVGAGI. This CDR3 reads CASRPGSYNSPLHF. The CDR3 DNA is TGTGCCAGCCGCCCGGGCTCCTATAATTCACCCCTCCACTTT.

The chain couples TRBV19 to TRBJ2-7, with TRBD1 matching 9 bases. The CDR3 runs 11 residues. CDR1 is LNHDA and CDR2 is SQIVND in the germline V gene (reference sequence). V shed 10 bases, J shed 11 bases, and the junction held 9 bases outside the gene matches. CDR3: CATPWGDREYF. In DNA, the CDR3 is TGTGCCACCCCGTGGGGGGACAGGGAGTACTTC.

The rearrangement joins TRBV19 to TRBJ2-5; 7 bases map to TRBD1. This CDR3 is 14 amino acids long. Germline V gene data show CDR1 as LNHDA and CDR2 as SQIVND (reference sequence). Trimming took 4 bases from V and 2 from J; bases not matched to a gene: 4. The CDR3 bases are TGTGCCAGTAGTACGGGGACAGTACAAGAGACCCAGTACTTC. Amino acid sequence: CASSTGTVQETQYF.

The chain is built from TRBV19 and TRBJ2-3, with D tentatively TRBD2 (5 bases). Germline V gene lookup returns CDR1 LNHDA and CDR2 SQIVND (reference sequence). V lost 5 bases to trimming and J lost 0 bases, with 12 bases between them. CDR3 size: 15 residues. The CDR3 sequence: CASSPRRTSTDTQYF. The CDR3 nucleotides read TGTGCCAGTAGTCCCCGACGGACTAGCACAGATACGCAGTATTTT.

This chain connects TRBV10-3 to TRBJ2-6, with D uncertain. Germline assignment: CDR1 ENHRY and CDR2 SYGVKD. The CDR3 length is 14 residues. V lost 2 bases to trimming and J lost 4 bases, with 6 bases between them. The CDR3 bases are TGTGCCATCAGTGAGCCGCGAGGGGCCAACGTCCTGACTTTC. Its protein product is CAISEPRGANVLTF.

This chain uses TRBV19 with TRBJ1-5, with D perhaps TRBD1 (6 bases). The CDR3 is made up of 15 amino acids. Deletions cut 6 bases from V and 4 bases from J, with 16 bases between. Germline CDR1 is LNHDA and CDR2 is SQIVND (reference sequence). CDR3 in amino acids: CASSPQGRGNQPQHF. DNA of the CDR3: TGTGCCAGTAGCCCACAGGGAAGGGGGAATCAGCCCCAGCATTTT.

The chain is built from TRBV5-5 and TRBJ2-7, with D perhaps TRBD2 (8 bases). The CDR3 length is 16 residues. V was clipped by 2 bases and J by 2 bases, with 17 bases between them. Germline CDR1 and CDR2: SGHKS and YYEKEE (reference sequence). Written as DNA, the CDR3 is TGTGCCAGCAGCTTCGGGAGGGCGGGGACAGCCTACGAGCAGTACTTC. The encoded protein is CASSFGRAGTAYEQYF.

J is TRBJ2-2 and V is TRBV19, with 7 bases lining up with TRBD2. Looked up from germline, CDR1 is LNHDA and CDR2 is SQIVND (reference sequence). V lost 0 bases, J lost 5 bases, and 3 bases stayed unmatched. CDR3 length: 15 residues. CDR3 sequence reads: CASSIDTAGTGELFF. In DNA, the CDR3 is TGTGCCAGTAGTATAGACACAGCGGGGACCGGGGAGCTGTTTTTT.

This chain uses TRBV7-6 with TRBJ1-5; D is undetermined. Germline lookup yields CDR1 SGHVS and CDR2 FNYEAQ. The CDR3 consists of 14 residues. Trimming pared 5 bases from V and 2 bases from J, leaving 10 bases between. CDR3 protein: CASSLQRGNQPQHF. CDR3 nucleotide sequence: TGTGCCAGCAGCCTTCAACGGGGCAATCAGCCCCAGCATTTT. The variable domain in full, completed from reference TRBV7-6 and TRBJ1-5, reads GAGVSQSPRYKVTKRGQDVALRCDPISGHVSLYWYRQALGQGPEFLTYFNYEAQQDKSGLPNDRFSAERPEGSISTLTIQRTEQRDSAMYRCASSLQRGNQPQHFGDGTRLSIL.

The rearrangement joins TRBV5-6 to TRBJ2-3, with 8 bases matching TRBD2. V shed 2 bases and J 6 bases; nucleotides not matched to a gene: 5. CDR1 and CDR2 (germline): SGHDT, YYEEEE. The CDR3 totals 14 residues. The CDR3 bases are TGTGCCAGCAGCTTAGCGGGGGTAGGGGATACGCAGTATTTT. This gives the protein CASSLAGVGDTQYF.

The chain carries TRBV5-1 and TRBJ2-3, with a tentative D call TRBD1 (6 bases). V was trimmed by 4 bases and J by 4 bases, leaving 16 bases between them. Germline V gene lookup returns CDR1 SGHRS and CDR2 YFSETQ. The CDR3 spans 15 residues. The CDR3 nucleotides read TGCGCCAGCAGCGGGGGCTTTAGGGGCCCAGATACGCAGTATTTT. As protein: CASSGGFRGPDTQYF. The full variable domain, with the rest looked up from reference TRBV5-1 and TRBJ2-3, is KAGVTQTPRYLIKTRGQQVTLSCSPISGHRSVSWYQQTPGQGLQFLFEYFSETQRNKGNFPGRFSGRQFSNSRSEMNVSTLELGDSALYLCASSGGFRGPDTQYFGPGTRLTVL.